A single sample is the source of the 10 T cell receptor beta chains below, sequenced in a study of cytomegalovirus exposure and HLA in healthy donors (TCRdb year 2017). Library preparation was by the immunoSEQ multiplex PCR assay. For the multiplex PCR, a mixture combining 60 forward primers for TCR Vbeta segments and 13 reverse primers for TCR Jbeta segments was used. TCRdb retrieved this table from immuneACCESS and kept in-frame rearrangements only. Not all clones are present; in checked studies, unresolved V genes account for under half, and no reason is known for the remainder. The sample table records 300,000 or so clones; 84% of these occur just once. The ten largest clones add up to roughly 2% of the sample. Sequencing was performed on PBMCs. These receptors all come from a middle-aged woman in good health and CMV-seropositive.

The genes are TRBV30 and TRBJ1-3; perhaps TRBD1 as D (6 bases). The CDR3 has 14 amino acids. The V end was cut by 3 bases, the J end by 5 bases, with 14 bases between. Germline lookup yields CDR1 GTSNPN and CDR2 SVGIG (reference sequence). CDR3 loop: CAWSPGGTRNTIYF. Here the CDR3 DNA reads TGTGCCTGGAGCCCGGGGGGGACACGAAACACCATATATTTT.

This chain uses TRBV6-5 with TRBJ1-2; no clear D. Looked up from germline, CDR1 is MNHEY and CDR2 is SVGAGI. Trimming shortened V by 4 bases and J by 4 bases, and 13 bases separated the two germline ends. The CDR3 sequence is 14 residues long. The CDR3, as DNA: TGTGCCAGCAGTTTAAGCCCCATACCCTATGGCTACACCTTC. Residues: CASSLSPIPYGYTF.

V is TRBV25-1 and J is TRBJ1-6; D is possibly TRBD1 (6 bases). The germline CDR1 and CDR2 sequences are MGHDK and SYGVNS. Trimming stripped 1 base from V and 7 bases from J, with 11 bases between. The length of the CDR3 is 15 residues. The CDR3 coding sequence is TGTGCCAGCAGTGAATCCGCAGGGGAAAATTCACCCCTCCACTTT. Translating it yields CASSESAGENSPLHF.

The chain employs TRBV9 and TRBJ2-7; 10 bases line up with TRBD2. Germline V gene lookup returns CDR1 SGDLS and CDR2 YYNGEE. The trim removed 0 bases at V and 3 bases at J, leaving 3 bases unmatched. This CDR3 has 15 amino acids. The CDR3 sequence is CASSVGSSGSYEQYF. CDR3 sequence (DNA): TGTGCCAGCAGCGTAGGTTCTAGCGGGAGCTACGAGCAGTACTTC.

V usage is TRBV7-2 and J usage is TRBJ2-7; 7 bases match TRBD2. Germline lookup yields CDR1 SGHTA and CDR2 FQGNSA. The CDR3 loop spans 18 amino acids. Unmatched junction bases numbered 13, after V lost 1 base and J lost 1 base. The chain's CDR3 is CASSLESSGSDISYEQYF. CDR3 DNA sequence: TGTGCCAGCAGCTTAGAAAGTAGCGGGTCTGATATTTCCTACGAGCAGTACTTC.

Only a few counts were recorded for this clone. The chain combines TRBV5-5 with TRBJ2-3, with D perhaps matching TRBD2 (6 bases). V was clipped by 4 bases and J by 2 bases, with 11 bases between them. Germline CDR1 and CDR2: SGHKS and YYEKEE (reference sequence). The CDR3 covers 14 residues. The CDR3: CASSTGAFTDTQYF. CDR3 DNA sequence: TGTGCCAGCAGCACGGGAGCTTTCACAGATACGCAGTATTTT.

The genes are TRBV2 and TRBJ1-1; D not certain. CDR1 is SNHLY and CDR2 is FYNNEI in the germline V gene. The CDR3 has 12 amino acids. Between the trimmed V and J ends, which lost 4 bases and 6 bases, there was a span of 9 bases. The CDR3 nucleotides are TGTGCCAGCAGTGGTCTTTCCCCTGAAGCTTTCTTT. Its protein product is CASSGLSPEAFF.

The genes are TRBV2 and TRBJ2-7, with 11 bases fitting TRBD2. There are 16 residues in the CDR3. Per the germline V gene, CDR1 is SNHLY and CDR2 is FYNNEI. Trimming at V came to 7 bases and at J to 6 bases, leaving 14 bases not matched to a gene. The CDR3 loop is CASTPEEGLAGAEQYF. CDR3 DNA: TGTGCCAGCACTCCCGAGGAAGGACTAGCGGGCGCCGAGCAGTACTTC. The full variable domain, its missing parts supplied by reference TRBV2 and TRBJ2-7, is EPEVTQTPSHQVTQMGQEVILRCVPISNHLYFYWYRQILGQKVEFLVSFYNNEISEKSEIFDDQFSVERPDGSNFTLKIRSTKLEDSAMYFCASTPEEGLAGAEQYFGPGTRLTVT.

The chain couples TRBV7-2 to TRBJ1-1; possible D gene TRBD1, 5 bases. The CDR3 is made up of 14 amino acids. Germline V gene lookup returns CDR1 SGHTA and CDR2 FQGNSA. Between the trimmed V and J ends, which lost 5 bases and 5 bases, there was a span of 15 bases. CDR3 protein: CASSLPPGGTEAFF. The CDR3 DNA reads TGTGCCAGCAGCCTACCCCCGGGGGGAACTGAAGCTTTCTTT.

The chain recombines TRBV7-2 with TRBJ1-6; D remains ambiguous. This CDR3 has 13 residues. V was pared by 4 bases and J by 6 bases, with 7 bases between. In germline, CDR1 is SGHTA, CDR2 FQGNSA. Written as DNA, the CDR3 is TGTGCCAGCAGCTGGGGAGGTAATTCACCCCTCCACTTT. Translation: CASSWGGNSPLHF.